This T cell receptor beta chain comes out of a study of blood T cell repertoires in COVID-19. At the level of the study: Whether acute or convalescent, the COVID-19 samples came from the United States, Italy and Spain. T cells, B-cell-depleted T cells, or PBMCs provided the cDNA or gDNA that served as material.

The V end lost 0 bases, the J end lost 5 bases, and 14 bases lay between the germline ends. Germline V gives CDR1 SGDLS, CDR2 YYNGEE. The CDR3 contains 15 residues. Original analysis: Reference gene primers were amplified, and this amplification served to estimate nucleated cell counts. The table came from immunoSEQ multiplex PCR; TCRdb's copy has only in-frame clones and leaves some out. That table is the source of V, J and clone size, and D and trimming were worked out from the DNA. The sample lists tens of thousands of clones, 82% seen once, with roughly 4.5% in the top ten. This sequence joins TRBV9 and TRBJ1-1; possible D gene TRBD1, 6 bases. Sequencing used peripheral blood. The receptor was derived from a woman aged 60-75 years with acute or convalescent COVID-19. Here the CDR3 DNA reads TGTGCCAGCAGCGTAGCTGGGGGCCAGGGTACTGAAGCTTTCTTT. Protein: CASSVAGGQGTEAFF. Supplemented by reference TRBV9 and TRBJ1-1, the full variable domain reads DSGVTQTPKHLITATGQRVTLRCSPRSGDLSVYWYQQSLDQGLQFLIQYYNGEERAKGNILERFSAQQFPDLHSELNLSSLELGDSALYFCASSVAGGQGTEAFFGQGTRLTVV.